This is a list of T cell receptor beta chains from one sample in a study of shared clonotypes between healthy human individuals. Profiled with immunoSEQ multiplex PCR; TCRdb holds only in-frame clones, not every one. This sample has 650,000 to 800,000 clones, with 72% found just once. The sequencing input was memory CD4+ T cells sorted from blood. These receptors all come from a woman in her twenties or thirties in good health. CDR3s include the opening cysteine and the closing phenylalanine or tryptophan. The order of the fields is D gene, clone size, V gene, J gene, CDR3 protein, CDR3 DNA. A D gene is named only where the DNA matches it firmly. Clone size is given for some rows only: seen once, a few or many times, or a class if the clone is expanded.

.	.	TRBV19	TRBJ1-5	CASSTPRDLKENSNQPQHF	TGTGCCAGTAGTACGCCCCGGGACCTAAAAGAAAATAGCAATCAGCCCCAGCATTTT
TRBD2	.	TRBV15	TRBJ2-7	CATSRGASGRPSSYEQYF	TGTGCCACCAGCAGAGGGGCTAGCGGGAGGCCGAGCTCCTACGAGCAGTACTTC
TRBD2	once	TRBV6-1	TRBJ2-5	CASNLAGGGTQYF	TGTGCCAGCAACCTAGCGGGTGGGGGGACCCAGTACTTC
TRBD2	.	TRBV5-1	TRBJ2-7	CASTTGTSGYEQYF	TGCGCCAGTACGACCGGGACTAGCGGCTACGAGCAGTACTTC
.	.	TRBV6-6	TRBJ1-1	CASSYGGATEAFF	TGTGCCAGCAGTTACGGGGGTGCCACTGAAGCTTTCTTT
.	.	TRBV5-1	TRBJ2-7	CASRGASATSYEQYF	TGCGCCAGCAGGGGGGCTAGCGCAACTTCCTACGAGCAGTACTTC
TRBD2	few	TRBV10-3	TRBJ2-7	CATRWTSGRATNEQYF	TGTGCCACGCGATGGACTAGCGGGAGGGCCACGAACGAGCAGTACTTC
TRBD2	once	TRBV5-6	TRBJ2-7	CASSLALAGVEEQYF	TGTGCCAGCAGCTTGGCCCTAGCGGGAGTCGAAGAGCAGTACTTC
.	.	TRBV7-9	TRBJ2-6	CASSLGVGFWANVLTF	TGTGCCAGCAGCTTAGGTGTGGGATTCTGGGCCAACGTCCTGACTTTC
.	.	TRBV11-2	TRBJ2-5	CASGTDSRQETQYF	TGTGCCAGCGGAACGGACAGCCGCCAAGAGACCCAGTACTTC
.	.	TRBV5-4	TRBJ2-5	CASSLVGGGDLETQYF	TGTGCCAGCAGCTTGGTAGGGGGAGGGGATTTGGAGACCCAGTACTTC
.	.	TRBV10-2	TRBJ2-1	CASCEWSGYENEQFF	TGCGCCAGCTGTGAGTGGAGCGGATACGAGAATGAGCAGTTCTTC
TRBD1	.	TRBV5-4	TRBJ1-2	CASSFDRGNYGYTF	TGTGCCAGCAGCTTCGACAGGGGGAACTATGGCTACACCTTC
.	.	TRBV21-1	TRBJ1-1	CASSKETNTEAFF	TGTGCCAGCAGCAAAGAAACGAACACTGAAGCTTTCTTT
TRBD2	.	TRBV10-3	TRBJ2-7	CAISESGTSNEQYF	TGTGCCATCAGTGAGTCTGGGACTAGCAACGAGCAGTACTTC
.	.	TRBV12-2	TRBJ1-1	CASRLEGNTEAFF	TGTGCAAGTCGCTTAGAGGGAAACACTGAAGCTTTCTTT
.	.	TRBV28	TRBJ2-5	CASSLGVRETQYF	TGTGCCAGCAGTTTAGGAGTCAGAGAGACCCAGTACTTC
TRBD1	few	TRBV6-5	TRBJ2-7	CASSLDRGYEQYF	TGTGCCAGCAGCCTCGACAGGGGCTACGAGCAGTACTTC
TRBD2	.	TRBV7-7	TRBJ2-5	CASSSGLAGGTQYF	TGTGCCAGCAGCTCTGGACTAGCGGGAGGCACCCAGTACTTC
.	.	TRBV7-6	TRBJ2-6	CASSTKLGANVLTF	TGTGCCAGCAGCACCAAATTGGGGGCCAACGTCCTGACTTTC
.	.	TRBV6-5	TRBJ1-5	CASSTDRNQPQHF	TGTGCCAGCAGCACGGACAGAAATCAGCCCCAGCATTTT
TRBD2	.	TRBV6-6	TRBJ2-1	CASSYLTSVDEQFF	TGTGCCAGCAGTTACCTGACTAGCGTCGATGAGCAGTTCTTC
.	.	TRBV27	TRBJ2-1	CASSRPRGGGLHKQFF	TGTGCCAGCAGCAGACCAAGGGGAGGCGGGCTCCATAAGCAGTTCTTC
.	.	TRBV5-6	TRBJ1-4	CASSLVGWTNEKLFF	TGTGCCAGCAGCTTGGTCGGTTGGACTAATGAAAAACTGTTTTTT
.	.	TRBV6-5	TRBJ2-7	CASTGRESSYEQYF	TGTGCCAGCACCGGACGGGAGAGTTCCTACGAGCAGTACTTC
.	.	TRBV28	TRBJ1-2	CASSRQDYGYTF	TGTGCCAGCAGCCGACAGGATTATGGCTACACCTTC
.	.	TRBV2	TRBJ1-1	CASRVASGNTEAFF	TGTGCCAGCCGAGTTGCTAGCGGGAACACTGAAGCTTTCTTT
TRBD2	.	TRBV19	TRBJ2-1	CASSPGLAGATYNEQFF	TGTGCCAGTAGTCCGGGACTAGCGGGAGCTACCTACAATGAGCAGTTCTTC
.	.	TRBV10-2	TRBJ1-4	CASSEFAQGIATNEKLFF	TGCGCCAGCAGTGAGTTTGCGCAGGGGATCGCAACTAATGAAAAACTGTTTTTT
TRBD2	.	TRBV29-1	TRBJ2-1	CSVVRTSGYNEQFF	TGCAGCGTTGTGAGGACTAGCGGCTACAATGAGCAGTTCTTC
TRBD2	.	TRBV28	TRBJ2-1	CASSRMGAGGGDEQFF	TGTGCCAGCAGCCGCATGGGAGCGGGAGGGGGCGATGAGCAGTTCTTC
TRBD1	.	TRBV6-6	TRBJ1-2	CASSADRARGYTF	TGTGCCAGCAGTGCCGACAGGGCCCGCGGCTACACCTTC
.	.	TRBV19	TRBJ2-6	CASTRSATGASGANVLTF	TGTGCCAGTACCCGGTCCGCTACAGGCGCCTCTGGGGCCAACGTCCTGACTTTC
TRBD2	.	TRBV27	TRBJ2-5	CASSLSSPLAGLKTQYF	TGTGCCAGCAGTTTATCGTCCCCTCTAGCGGGATTAAAGACCCAGTACTTC
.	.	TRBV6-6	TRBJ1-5	CASSQTRGPQPQHF	TGTGCCAGCAGCCAAACCAGAGGTCCCCAGCCCCAGCATTTT
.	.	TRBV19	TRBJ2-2	CASRSRDSLLNTGELFF	TGTGCCAGTAGGAGCCGGGACTCCCTCTTGAACACCGGGGAGCTGTTTTTT
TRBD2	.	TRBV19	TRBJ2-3	CASSIETSGIGRTDTQYF	TGTGCCAGTAGTATCGAGACTAGCGGTATCGGGAGGACAGATACGCAGTATTTT
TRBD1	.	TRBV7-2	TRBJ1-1	CASSLGGQLNTEAFF	TGTGCCAGCAGCTTAGGGGGACAGTTGAACACTGAAGCTTTCTTT
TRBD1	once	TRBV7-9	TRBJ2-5	CASSLEGGALRETQYF	TGTGCCAGCAGCTTAGAAGGGGGCGCCCTCCGGGAGACCCAGTACTTC
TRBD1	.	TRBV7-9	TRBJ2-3	CASSLVGGEGWADTQYF	TGTGCCAGCAGCTTAGTAGGGGGCGAAGGTTGGGCAGATACGCAGTATTTT
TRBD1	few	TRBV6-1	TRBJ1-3	CASSGRTGKGYSGNTIYF	TGTGCCAGCAGTGGTCGGACAGGGAAAGGATACTCTGGAAACACCATATATTTT
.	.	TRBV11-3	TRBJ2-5	CASSTRAQVWTQYF	TGTGCCAGCAGCACAAGGGCCCAGGTATGGACCCAGTACTTC
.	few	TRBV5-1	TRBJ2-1	CASSLSSGNYNEQFF	TGCGCCAGCAGCTTGAGTTCGGGCAACTACAATGAGCAGTTCTTC
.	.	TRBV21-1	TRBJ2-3	CAHRRGGDTQYF	TGTGCCCATAGAAGAGGAGGAGATACGCAGTATTTT
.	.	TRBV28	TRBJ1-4	CASSLGVGPLNEKLFF	TGTGCCAGCAGTTTAGGTGTGGGCCCTCTTAATGAAAAACTGTTTTTT
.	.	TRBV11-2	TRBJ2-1	CASSFPARGGEQFF	TGTGCCAGCAGCTTTCCGGCCCGAGGCGGGGAGCAGTTCTTC
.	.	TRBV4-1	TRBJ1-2	CASSLSGGTNYGYTF	TGCGCCAGCAGCCTGTCAGGAGGGACGAACTATGGCTACACCTTC
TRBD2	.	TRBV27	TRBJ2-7	CASKGLAGVEQYF	TGTGCCAGCAAGGGACTAGCGGGAGTCGAGCAGTACTTC
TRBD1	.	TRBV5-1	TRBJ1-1	CASSTGQVTEAFF	TGCGCCAGCAGCACCGGACAGGTCACTGAAGCTTTCTTT